This TCR beta chain was sequenced for a study of T cell responses to AZD1222 COVID-19 vaccine. Study-wide results and caveats: Two AZD1222 doses significantly raised spike-specific TCR breadth and depth over controls. It was only a handful of AZD1222 recipients who were seropositive at baseline.

The CDR3 is 15 amino acids. Germline CDR1 is LGHDT and CDR2 is YNNKEL (reference sequence). V dropped 4 bases and J dropped 2 bases, with 11 bases sitting between them. On this clone: Its antigen remains unknown.

Using immunoSEQ multiplex PCR, the repertoire was profiled, and TCRdb retains in-frame clones only, with some absent. The table records about 140,000 clones, around 88% of them present only once. The sample in question was peripheral blood, obtained on day 0 of AZD1222 vaccination. The sequence was obtained from an adult in good health. The chain couples TRBV3-1 (or the pseudogene TRBV3-2) to TRBJ2-2; D unresolved. The CDR3 protein is CASSLGDGNTGELFF. The CDR3 DNA reads TGTGCCAGCAGCCTTGGCGACGGAAACACCGGGGAGCTGTTTTTT.